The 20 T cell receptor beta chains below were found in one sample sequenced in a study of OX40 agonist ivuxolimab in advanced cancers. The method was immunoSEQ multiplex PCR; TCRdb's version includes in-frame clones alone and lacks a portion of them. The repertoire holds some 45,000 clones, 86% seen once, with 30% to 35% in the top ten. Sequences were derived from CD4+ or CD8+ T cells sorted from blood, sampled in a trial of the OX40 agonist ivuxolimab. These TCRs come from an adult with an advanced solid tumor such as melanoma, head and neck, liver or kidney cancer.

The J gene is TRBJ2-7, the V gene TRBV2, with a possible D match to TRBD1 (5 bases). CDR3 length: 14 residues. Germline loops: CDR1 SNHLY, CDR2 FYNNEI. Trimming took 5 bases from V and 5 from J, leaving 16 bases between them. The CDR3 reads CASSSRVVRDEQYF. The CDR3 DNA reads TGTGCCAGCAGTAGCAGGGTAGTAAGGGACGAGCAGTACTTC.

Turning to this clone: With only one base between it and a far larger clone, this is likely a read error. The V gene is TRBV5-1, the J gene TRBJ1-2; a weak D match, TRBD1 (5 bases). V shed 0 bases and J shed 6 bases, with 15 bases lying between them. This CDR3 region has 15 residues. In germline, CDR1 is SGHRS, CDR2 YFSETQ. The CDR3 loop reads CASSLDGTAQHGYTF. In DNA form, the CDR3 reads TGCGCCAGCAGCTTGGACGGGACTGCCCAACATGGCTACACCTTC. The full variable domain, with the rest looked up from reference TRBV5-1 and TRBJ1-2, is KAGVTQTPRYLIKTRGQQVTLSCSPISGHRSVSWYQQTPGQGLQFLFEYFSETQRNKGNFPGRFSGRQFSNSRSEMNVSTLELGDSALYLCASSLDGTAQHGYTFGSGTRLTVV.

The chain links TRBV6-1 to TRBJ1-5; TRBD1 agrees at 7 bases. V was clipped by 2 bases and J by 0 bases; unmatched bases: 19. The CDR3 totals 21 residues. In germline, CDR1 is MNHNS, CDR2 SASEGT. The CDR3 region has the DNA TGTGCCAGCAGTGAATGGGTGACAGGGTTGTCAACATCTTATAGCAATCAGCCCCAGCATTTT. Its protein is CASSEWVTGLSTSYSNQPQHF.

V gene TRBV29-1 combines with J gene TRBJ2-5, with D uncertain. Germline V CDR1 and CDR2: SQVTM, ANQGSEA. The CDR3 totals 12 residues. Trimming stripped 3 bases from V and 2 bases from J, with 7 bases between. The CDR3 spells CSVDPAQETQYF. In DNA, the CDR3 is TGCAGCGTTGATCCGGCTCAAGAGACCCAGTACTTC.

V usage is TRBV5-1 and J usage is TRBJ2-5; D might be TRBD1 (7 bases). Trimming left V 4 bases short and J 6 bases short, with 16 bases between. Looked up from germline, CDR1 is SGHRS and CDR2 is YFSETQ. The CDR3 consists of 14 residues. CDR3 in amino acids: CASSPGQEGKTQYF. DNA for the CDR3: TGCGCCAGCAGCCCCGGACAGGAGGGAAAGACCCAGTACTTC.

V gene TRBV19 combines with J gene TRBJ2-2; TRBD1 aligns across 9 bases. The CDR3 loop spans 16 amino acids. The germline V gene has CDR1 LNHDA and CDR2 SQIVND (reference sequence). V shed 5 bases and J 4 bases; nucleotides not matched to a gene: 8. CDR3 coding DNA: TGTGCCAGTAGTCTCACGGGGACAGGGTCCACCGGGGAGCTGTTTTTT. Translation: CASSLTGTGSTGELFF.

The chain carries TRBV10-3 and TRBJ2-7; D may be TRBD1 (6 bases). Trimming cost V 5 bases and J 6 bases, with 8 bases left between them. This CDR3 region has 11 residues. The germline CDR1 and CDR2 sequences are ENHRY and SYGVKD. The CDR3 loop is CAISQGSEQYF. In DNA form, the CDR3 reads TGTGCCATCAGTCAGGGGAGCGAGCAGTACTTC.

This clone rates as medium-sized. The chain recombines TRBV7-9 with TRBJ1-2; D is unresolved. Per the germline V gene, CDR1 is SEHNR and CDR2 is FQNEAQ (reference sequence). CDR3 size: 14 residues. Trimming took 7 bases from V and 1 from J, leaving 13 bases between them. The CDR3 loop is CASTPLGSNYGYTF. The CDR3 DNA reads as TGTGCCAGCACCCCGCTGGGCAGTAACTATGGCTACACCTTC.

The CDR3 loop is CASSGQGSTDTQYF. CDR3 DNA sequence: TGTGCCAGCAGTGGACAGGGGTCCACAGATACGCAGTATTTT. This rearrangement joins TRBV6-1 to TRBJ2-3, with TRBD1 matching over 8 bases. Germline values: CDR1 MNHNS, CDR2 SASEGT. J gave up 2 bases and V 4 bases, and 2 bases lay outside the gene matches. This CDR3 is built from 14 residues.

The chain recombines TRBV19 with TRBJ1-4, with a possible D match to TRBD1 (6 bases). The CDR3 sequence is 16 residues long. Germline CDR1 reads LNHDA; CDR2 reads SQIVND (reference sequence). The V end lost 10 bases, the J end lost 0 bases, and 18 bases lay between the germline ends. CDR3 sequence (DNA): TGTGCCACCCGGGACACAGGCGCTGCAACTAATGAAAAACTGTTTTTT. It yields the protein CATRDTGAATNEKLFF.

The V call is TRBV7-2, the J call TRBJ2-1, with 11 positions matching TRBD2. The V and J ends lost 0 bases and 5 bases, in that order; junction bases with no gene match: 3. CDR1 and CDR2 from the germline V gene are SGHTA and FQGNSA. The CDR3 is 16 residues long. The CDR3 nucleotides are TGTGCCAGCAGCTTAGCGTCGGGACTAGCGGACAATGAGCAGTTCTTC. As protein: CASSLASGLADNEQFF.

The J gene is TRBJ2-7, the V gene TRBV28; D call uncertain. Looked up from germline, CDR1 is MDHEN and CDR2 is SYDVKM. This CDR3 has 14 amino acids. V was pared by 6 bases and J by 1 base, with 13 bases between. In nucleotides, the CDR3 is TGTGCCAGCAGCCCTAATGACATTTCCTACGAGCAGTACTTC. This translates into CASSPNDISYEQYF. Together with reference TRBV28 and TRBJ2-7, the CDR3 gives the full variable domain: DVKVTQSSRYLVKRTGEKVFLECVQDMDHENMFWYRQDPGLGLRLIYFSYDVKMKEKGDIPEGYSVSREKKERFSLILESASTNQTSMYLCASSPNDISYEQYFGPGTRLTVT.

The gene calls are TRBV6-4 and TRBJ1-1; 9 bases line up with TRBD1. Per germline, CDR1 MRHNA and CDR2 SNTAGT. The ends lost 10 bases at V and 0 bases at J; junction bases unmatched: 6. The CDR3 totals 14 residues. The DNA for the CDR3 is TGTGCCACCGGACAGGGGCGCTTGAACACTGAAGCTTTCTTT. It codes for CATGQGRLNTEAFF.

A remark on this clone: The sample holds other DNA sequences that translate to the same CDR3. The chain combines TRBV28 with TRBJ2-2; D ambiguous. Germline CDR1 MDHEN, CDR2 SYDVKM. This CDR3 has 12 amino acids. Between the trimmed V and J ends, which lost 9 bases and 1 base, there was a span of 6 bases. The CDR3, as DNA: TGTGCCAGTAGCAGGAACACCGGGGAGCTGTTTTTT. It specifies CASSRNTGELFF.

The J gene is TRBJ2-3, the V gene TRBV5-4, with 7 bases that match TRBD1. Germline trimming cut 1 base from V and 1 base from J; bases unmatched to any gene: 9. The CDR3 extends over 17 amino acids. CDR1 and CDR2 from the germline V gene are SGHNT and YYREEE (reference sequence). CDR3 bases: TGTGCCAGCAGCTTGTACCGTGACAGGGTGGGCACAGATACGCAGTATTTT. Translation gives CASSLYRDRVGTDTQYF.

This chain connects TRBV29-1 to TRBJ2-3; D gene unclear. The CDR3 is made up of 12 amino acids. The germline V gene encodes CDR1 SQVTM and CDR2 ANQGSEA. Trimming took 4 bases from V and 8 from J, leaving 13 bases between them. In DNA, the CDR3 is TGCAGCGTTGGGGCCCTCTGGGCTACGCAGTATTTT. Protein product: CSVGALWATQYF.

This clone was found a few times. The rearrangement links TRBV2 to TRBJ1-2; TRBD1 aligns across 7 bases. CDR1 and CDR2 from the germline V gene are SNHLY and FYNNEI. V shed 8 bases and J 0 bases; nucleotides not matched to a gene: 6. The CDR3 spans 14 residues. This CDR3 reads CASGQGTANYGYTF. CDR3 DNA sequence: TGTGCCAGCGGCCAAGGGACAGCTAACTATGGCTACACCTTC.

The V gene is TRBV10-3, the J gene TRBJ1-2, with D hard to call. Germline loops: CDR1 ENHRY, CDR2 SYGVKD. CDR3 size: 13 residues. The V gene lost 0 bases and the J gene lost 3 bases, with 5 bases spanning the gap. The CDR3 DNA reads TGTGCCATCAGTGAGTCGATGGACTATGGCTACACCTTC. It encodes CAISESMDYGYTF.

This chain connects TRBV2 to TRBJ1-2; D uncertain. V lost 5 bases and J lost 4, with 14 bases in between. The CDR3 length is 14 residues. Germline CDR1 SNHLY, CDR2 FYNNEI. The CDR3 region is CASSPDKETYGYTF. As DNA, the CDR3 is TGTGCCAGCAGTCCCGACAAAGAGACCTATGGCTACACCTTC. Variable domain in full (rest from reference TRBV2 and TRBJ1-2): EPEVTQTPSHQVTQMGQEVILRCVPISNHLYFYWYRQILGQKVEFLVSFYNNEISEKSEIFDDQFSVERPDGSNFTLKIRSTKLEDSAMYFCASSPDKETYGYTFGSGTRLTVV.

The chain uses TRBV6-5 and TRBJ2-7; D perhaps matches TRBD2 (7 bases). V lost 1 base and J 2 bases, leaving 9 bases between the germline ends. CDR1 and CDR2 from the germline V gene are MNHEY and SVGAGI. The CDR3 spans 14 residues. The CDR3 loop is CASSYWGGPYEQYF. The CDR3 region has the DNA TGTGCCAGCAGTTACTGGGGGGGCCCCTACGAGCAGTACTTC.